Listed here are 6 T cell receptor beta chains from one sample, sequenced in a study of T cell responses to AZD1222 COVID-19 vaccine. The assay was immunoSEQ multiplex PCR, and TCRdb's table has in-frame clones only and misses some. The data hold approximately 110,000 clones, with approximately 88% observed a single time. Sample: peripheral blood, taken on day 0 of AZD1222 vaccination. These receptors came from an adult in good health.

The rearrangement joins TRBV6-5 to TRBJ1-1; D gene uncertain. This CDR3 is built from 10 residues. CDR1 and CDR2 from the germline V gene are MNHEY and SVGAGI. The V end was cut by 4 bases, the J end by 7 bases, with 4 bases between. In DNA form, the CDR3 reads TGTGCCAGCAGTTCAAATGAAGCTTTCTTT. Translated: CASSSNEAFF.

The CDR3, as DNA: TGTGCCAGCAGTTATACGGGACCGACCTCTAATGAAAAACTGTTTTTT. Protein: CASSYTGPTSNEKLFF. V and J are TRBV6-5 and TRBJ1-4, with D maybe TRBD1 (5 bases). The V and J ends lost 3 bases and 3 bases respectively, with 14 bases between them. The germline V gene encodes CDR1 MNHEY and CDR2 SVGAGI. The CDR3 contains 16 residues.

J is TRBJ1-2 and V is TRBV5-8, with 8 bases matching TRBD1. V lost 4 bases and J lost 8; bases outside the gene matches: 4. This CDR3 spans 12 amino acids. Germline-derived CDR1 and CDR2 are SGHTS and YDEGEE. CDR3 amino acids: CASSPDRVGYTF. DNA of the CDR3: TGTGCCAGCAGCCCGGACAGGGTGGGCTACACCTTC.

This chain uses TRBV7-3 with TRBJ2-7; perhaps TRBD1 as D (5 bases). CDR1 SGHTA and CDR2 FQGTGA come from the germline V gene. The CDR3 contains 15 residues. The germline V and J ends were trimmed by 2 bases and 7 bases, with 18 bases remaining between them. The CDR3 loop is CASSLGSLGDGEQYF. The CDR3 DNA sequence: TGTGCCAGCAGCTTAGGGTCCTTAGGGGATGGGGAGCAGTACTTC.

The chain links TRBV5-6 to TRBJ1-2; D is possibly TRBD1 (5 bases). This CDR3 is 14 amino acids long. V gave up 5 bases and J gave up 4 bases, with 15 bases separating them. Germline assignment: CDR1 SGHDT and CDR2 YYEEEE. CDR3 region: CASRDTQTVYGYTF. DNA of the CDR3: TGTGCCAGCAGGGACACCCAGACTGTCTATGGCTACACCTTC. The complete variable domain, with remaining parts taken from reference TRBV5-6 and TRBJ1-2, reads DAGVTQSPTHLIKTRGQQVTLRCSPKSGHDTVSWYQQALGQGPQFIFQYYEEEERQRGNFPDRFSGHQFPNYSSELNVNALLLGDSALYLCASRDTQTVYGYTFGSGTRLTVV.

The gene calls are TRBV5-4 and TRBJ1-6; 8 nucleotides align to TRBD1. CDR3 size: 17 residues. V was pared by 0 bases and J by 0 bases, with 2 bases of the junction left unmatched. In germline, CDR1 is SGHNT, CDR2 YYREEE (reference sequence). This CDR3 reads CASSLDGQGSYNSPLHF. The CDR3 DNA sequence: TGTGCCAGCAGCTTGGATGGACAGGGCTCCTATAATTCACCCCTCCACTTT.